One sample yielded the 8 T cell receptor beta chains listed below, sequenced in a study of cytomegalovirus exposure and HLA in healthy donors. Amplification used 60 Vbeta primers and 13 Jbeta primers. Assay used: immunoSEQ multiplex PCR; TCRdb lists only in-frame clones, some missing. In the table there are under 130,000 clones, around 86% of which are singletons. Sequencing was carried out using PBMCs. These receptors all come from a man aged 25 to 45 in good health and CMV-seropositive.

The rearrangement links TRBV4-3 to TRBJ1-1; 10 bases agree with TRBD1. J lost 4 bases, V lost 0 bases, and 14 bases had no gene match. CDR3 length: 19 amino acids. Germline loops: CDR1 LGHNA, CDR2 YSLEER. CDR3 in amino acids: CASSQEGGTGESGSTEAFF. CDR3 nucleotides: TGCGCCAGCAGCCAAGAAGGTGGGACAGGGGAATCCGGGAGCACTGAAGCTTTCTTT.

The CDR3 protein is CASGGGTNTGELFF. CDR3 sequence (DNA): TGTGCCAGCGGCGGGGGGACGAACACCGGGGAGCTGTTTTTT. The chain links TRBV11-3 to TRBJ2-2; 8 bases match TRBD2. The CDR3 spans 14 residues. V gave up 8 bases and J gave up 0 bases; unmatched junction bases: 2. Germline lookup yields CDR1 SGHNT and CDR2 YENEEA.

V and J are TRBV11-1 and TRBJ2-7, with D possibly being TRBD1 (6 bases). Per germline, CDR1 SGHAT and CDR2 FQDESV (reference sequence). The CDR3 consists of 15 residues. Trimming removed 5 bases from V and 0 bases from J, with 14 bases in between. CDR3 amino acids: CASSETGDPSYEQYF. DNA of the CDR3: TGTGCCAGCAGCGAGACAGGAGACCCCTCCTACGAGCAGTACTTC.

J is TRBJ2-7 and V is TRBV18; TRBD1 aligns across 8 bases. In germline, CDR1 is KGHSH, CDR2 LQKENI. CDR3 length equals 12 residues. With V trimmed by 5 bases and J by 6 bases, 3 bases remained unmatched. CDR3 bases: TGTGCCAGCTCAACAGGACAGGGCGAGCAGTACTTC. It translates to CASSTGQGEQYF.

The chain couples TRBV9 to TRBJ2-7; 8 bases are a match to TRBD2. The V gene's germline CDR1 is SGDLS and CDR2 YYNGEE. This CDR3 is 13 amino acids long. V gave up 4 bases and J gave up 5 bases; unmatched junction bases: 5. The CDR3 DNA reads as TGTGCCAGCAGCCCCGGGGGGGTCAACGAGCAGTACTTC. Translating it yields CASSPGGVNEQYF.

This chain uses TRBV5-1 with TRBJ2-5, with 13 bases aligning to TRBD2. This CDR3 spans 19 amino acids. Germline assignment: CDR1 SGHRS and CDR2 YFSETQ. After removal of 0 bases from V and 3 bases from J, the junction contained 11 bases not matched to a gene. The CDR3, as DNA: TGCGCCAGCAGCTTGGCCAGGACTAGCGGGGGAGGTAATAAAGAGACCCAGTACTTC. Amino acid sequence: CASSLARTSGGGNKETQYF. Using reference TRBV5-1 and TRBJ2-5 for the parts outside the CDR3, the full variable domain is KAGVTQTPRYLIKTRGQQVTLSCSPISGHRSVSWYQQTPGQGLQFLFEYFSETQRNKGNFPGRFSGRQFSNSRSEMNVSTLELGDSALYLCASSLARTSGGGNKETQYFGPGTRLLVL.

This clone was observed a handful of times. The chain has TRBV28 and TRBJ1-4; D is uncertain. This CDR3 comprises 15 residues. Per germline, CDR1 MDHEN and CDR2 SYDVKM. Trimming took 5 bases from V and 3 from J, leaving 13 bases between them. CDR3 DNA: TGTGCCAGCAGTCCCCCGGAGGCCCCTAATGAAAAACTGTTTTTT. This sequence encodes CASSPPEAPNEKLFF.

This chain connects TRBV28 to TRBJ1-3; D is unresolved. The length of the CDR3 is 12 residues. V was cut by 9 bases and J by 1 base, with 7 bases left in between. Germline CDR1 reads MDHEN; CDR2 reads SYDVKM. The CDR3 is CASTESGNTIYF. CDR3 coding DNA: TGTGCCAGTACAGAGTCTGGAAACACCATATATTTT.